This is a list of T cell receptor beta chains from one sample in a study of persistence of HIV-infected CD4 T cells. The antigens of these receptors remain unknown. Profiling relied on immunoSEQ multiplex PCR, and the TCRdb table lists in-frame clones only, not all of them. Of tens of thousands of clones in the sample, approximately 80% were seen once. The sample was CD4+ T cells sorted from PBMCs after approximately 18-hour stimulation, taken from a patient who received antiretroviral therapy. The receptors were sampled from an adult woman with HIV who was CMV-seropositive. Both conserved end residues are part of each CDR3. The order of the fields is J gene, CDR3 length, clone size, V gene, D gene, CDR3 protein, CDR3 DNA. A D gene is named only where the DNA matches it firmly. Clone size is given for some rows only: seen once, a few or many times, or a class if the clone is expanded.

>TRBJ2-6|16|.|TRBV2|.
CASSAMGGFGANVLTF
TGTGCCAGCAGTGCTATGGGGGGCTTTGGGGCCAACGTCCTGACTTTC
>TRBJ1-1|13|.|TRBV2|.
CASSVTPGTEAFF
TGTGCCAGCAGTGTGACCCCGGGAACTGAAGCTTTCTTT
>TRBJ2-1|14|.|TRBV30|TRBD1
CAWSTGQGLNEQFF
TGTGCCTGGAGCACGGGACAGGGGTTGAATGAGCAGTTCTTC
>TRBJ2-5|11|once|TRBV7-9|.
CASSLPPPPYF
TGTGCCAGCAGCTTACCGCCGCCGCCGTACTTC
>TRBJ1-5|14|.|TRBV19|.
CASSTTGNSQPQHF
TGTGCCAGTAGCACCACAGGGAACAGTCAGCCCCAGCATTTT
>TRBJ2-1|17|.|TRBV19|TRBD1
CASSIGGTGGAGGKQFF
TGTGCCAGTAGTATTGGAGGGACAGGGGGCGCCGGGGGAAAGCAGTTCTTC
>TRBJ2-7|14|.|TRBV7-9|.
CASSMGDPPYEQYF
TGTGCCAGCAGCATGGGGGACCCCCCCTACGAGCAGTACTTC
>TRBJ2-3|15|.|TRBV4-2|.
CASSQASPNTDTQYF
TGTGCCAGCAGCCAAGCATCCCCTAACACAGATACGCAGTATTTT
>TRBJ1-6|14|few|TRBV5-1|.
CASSRDASNSPLHF
TGCGCCAGCAGCCGTGACGCATCGAATTCACCCCTCCACTTT
>TRBJ2-3|14|.|TRBV10-3|TRBD1
CAITQGARGDTQYF
TGTGCCATCACACAGGGGGCTCGTGGAGATACGCAGTATTTT
>TRBJ2-1|15|.|TRBV18|TRBD2
CASSPRSGEYNEQFF
TGTGCCAGCTCACCACGTAGCGGGGAGTACAATGAGCAGTTCTTC
>TRBJ2-3|15|.|TRBV2|TRBD1
CASSDRGTGVDTQYF
TGTGCCAGCAGTGACAGGGGGACAGGGGTAGATACGCAGTATTTT
>TRBJ2-1|17|once|TRBV18|.
CASSRQRGRGENNEQFF
TGTGCCAGCTCGCGACAAAGGGGACGCGGGGAGAATAATGAGCAGTTCTTC
>TRBJ2-1|16|.|TRBV5-4|TRBD1
CASSLSRTGPNNEQFF
TGTGCCAGCAGCTTGTCTCGGACAGGGCCTAACAATGAGCAGTTCTTC
>TRBJ1-5|13|.|TRBV19|TRBD1
CASSAGGSQPQHF
TGTGCCAGCTCGGCAGGGGGCAGTCAGCCCCAGCATTTT
>TRBJ2-3|16|.|TRBV14|.
CASSQVRTRGTDTQYF
TGTGCCAGCAGCCAAGTTCGTACTAGAGGCACAGATACGCAGTATTTT
>TRBJ2-1|19|.|TRBV4-1|TRBD2
CASSQDQRRRGEGSNEQFF
TGCGCCAGCAGCCAAGATCAGCGTCGCCGAGGGGAGGGTTCGAATGAGCAGTTCTTC
>TRBJ1-3|13|.|TRBV7-2|.
CASSTGPGNTIYF
TGTGCCAGCAGCACGGGTCCTGGAAACACCATATATTTT
>TRBJ2-1|14|few|TRBV7-9|.
CASSLPAVRSEQFF
TGTGCCAGCAGCTTACCTGCGGTCAGATCTGAGCAGTTCTTC
>TRBJ2-1|15|.|TRBV7-8|.
CASSHSGYSDNEQFF
TGTGCCAGCAGCCATAGCGGATACTCCGACAATGAGCAGTTCTTC
>TRBJ1-6|15|few|TRBV2|.
CASSLQRGGNSPLHF
TGTGCCAGCAGCCTCCAAAGGGGGGGGAATTCACCCCTCCACTTT
>TRBJ2-7|15|.|TRBV4-2|.
CASSQDLGNSYEQYF
TGTGCCAGCAGCCAAGATTTGGGTAATTCCTACGAGCAGTACTTC
>TRBJ1-1|14|.|TRBV5-1|.
CASSPRGLNTEAFF
TGCGCCAGCAGCCCCAGGGGCCTCAACACTGAAGCTTTCTTT
>TRBJ2-2|14|.|TRBV6-4|.
CASSQTPNTGELFF
TGTGCCAGCAGTCAAACACCGAACACCGGGGAGCTGTTTTTT
>TRBJ2-5|13|once|TRBV18|.
CASSPRPQETQYF
TGTGCCAGCTCACCCCGTCCCCAAGAGACCCAGTACTTC
>TRBJ1-1|14|.|TRBV27|.
CASSPLGLNTEAFF
TGTGCCAGCAGTCCTCTCGGACTTAACACTGAAGCTTTCTTT
>TRBJ1-2|13|.|TRBV24-1|TRBD1
CATSGGQRYGYTF
TGTGCCACCAGTGGGGGACAGAGATATGGCTACACCTTC
>TRBJ1-5|18|.|TRBV30|TRBD1
CAWRATTGTGSRGQPQHF
TGTGCCTGGAGGGCCACAACCGGGACAGGTTCGAGGGGTCAGCCCCAGCATTTT
>TRBJ1-3|12|.|TRBV6-5|.
CASTGNGNTIYF
TGTGCCAGCACAGGGAACGGAAACACCATATATTTT
>TRBJ1-1|15|.|TRBV30|.
CAWSAVGFSNTEAFF
TGTGCCTGGAGTGCTGTGGGGTTTTCCAACACTGAAGCTTTCTTT
>TRBJ1-1|14|.|TRBV5-1|.
CASSPLQGGTEAFF
TGCGCCAGCAGCCCACTACAGGGAGGGACTGAAGCTTTCTTT
>TRBJ2-6|14|.|TRBV6-4|.
CASSAGAGANVLTF
TGTGCCAGCAGTGCAGGGGCTGGGGCCAACGTCCTGACTTTC
>TRBJ1-1|12|few|TRBV7-3|.
CASSNRATEAFF
TGTGCCAGCAGCAACAGGGCCACTGAAGCTTTCTTT
>TRBJ2-3|13|.|TRBV19|.
CASGDSRADTQYF
TGTGCCAGCGGTGATTCAAGGGCAGATACGCAGTATTTT
>TRBJ2-2|16|.|TRBV19|TRBD1
CASSSPGQGHTGELFF
TGTGCCAGTAGTAGCCCTGGACAGGGGCACACCGGGGAGCTGTTTTTT
>TRBJ1-1|14|.|TRBV9|.
CASSVVPSAHEAFF
TGTGCCAGCAGCGTGGTCCCCTCGGCCCATGAAGCTTTCTTT
>TRBJ1-2|14|.|TRBV18|TRBD1
CASSPSGQFYGYTF
TGTGCCAGCTCACCGTCGGGACAGTTCTATGGCTACACCTTC
>TRBJ2-1|15|.|TRBV6-4|TRBD1
CASSETGGSYNEQFF
TGTGCCAGCAGTGAGACAGGGGGATCCTACAATGAGCAGTTCTTC
>TRBJ1-2|13|few|TRBV5-5|.
CASIGLLDYGYTF
TGTGCCAGCATAGGGCTCCTCGACTATGGCTACACCTTC
>TRBJ1-1|14|.|TRBV5-1|.
CASSLSTANTEAFF
TGCGCCAGCAGCTTGAGTACAGCGAACACTGAAGCTTTCTTT
>TRBJ2-2|13|.|TRBV5-6|.
CASSYRNTGELFF
TGTGCCAGCAGCTACAGAAACACCGGGGAGCTGTTTTTT
>TRBJ1-1|13|.|TRBV5-5|.
CASSFQGTTEAFF
TGTGCCAGCAGCTTCCAGGGGACCACTGAAGCTTTCTTT
>TRBJ1-2|13|.|TRBV27|.
CASSLNGARGYTF
TGTGCCAGCAGTTTAAACGGGGCGCGAGGCTACACCTTC
>TRBJ2-3|15|.|TRBV19|.
CASGRGALAGSTQYF
TGTGCCAGTGGAAGGGGCGCCCTGGCTGGTAGCACGCAGTATTTT
>TRBJ2-5|11|once|TRBV5-4|.
CASSVQETQYF
TGTGCCAGCAGCGTACAAGAGACCCAGTACTTC
>TRBJ2-2|19|once|TRBV7-9|.
CASSVVRWSSAEGSGELFF
TGTGCCAGCAGCGTTGTCCGGTGGTCGTCGGCAGAGGGGTCCGGGGAGCTGTTTTTT
>TRBJ1-2|15|.|TRBV5-1|TRBD1
CASSVGDRPGYGYTF
TGCGCCAGCAGCGTGGGGGACAGGCCTGGGTATGGCTACACCTTC
>TRBJ1-4|14|.|TRBV27|.
CASREGGTGEKLFF
TGTGCCAGCAGAGAGGGGGGCACGGGGGAAAAACTGTTTTTT
>TRBJ1-1|11|.|TRBV19|.
CASSITAEAFF
TGTGCCAGTAGTATTACCGCTGAAGCTTTCTTT
>TRBJ2-5|15|.|TRBV7-9|TRBD1
CASSTGANPGETQYF
TGTGCCAGCAGTACAGGGGCCAACCCGGGAGAGACCCAGTACTTC
>TRBJ2-3|16|.|TRBV29-1|TRBD2
CSVVRPGLAYTDTQYF
TGCAGCGTTGTCCGACCGGGACTAGCTTACACAGATACGCAGTATTTT
>TRBJ2-7|16|.|TRBV4-1|TRBD2
CASSQDIGGGNYEQYF
TGCGCCAGCAGCCAAGATATTGGCGGGGGGAACTACGAGCAGTACTTC
>TRBJ1-2|16|.|TRBV6-6|TRBD1
CASSSRTGPSNYGYTF
TGTGCCAGCAGCTCCCGGACAGGTCCTTCTAACTATGGCTACACCTTC
>TRBJ1-2|13|once|TRBV27|.
CASRTTVNYGYTF
TGTGCCAGCAGAACGACGGTTAACTATGGCTACACCTTC
>TRBJ2-5|15|once|TRBV7-3|.
CASSLTPDPLETQYF
TGTGCCAGCAGCTTAACGCCAGATCCCTTGGAGACCCAGTACTTC